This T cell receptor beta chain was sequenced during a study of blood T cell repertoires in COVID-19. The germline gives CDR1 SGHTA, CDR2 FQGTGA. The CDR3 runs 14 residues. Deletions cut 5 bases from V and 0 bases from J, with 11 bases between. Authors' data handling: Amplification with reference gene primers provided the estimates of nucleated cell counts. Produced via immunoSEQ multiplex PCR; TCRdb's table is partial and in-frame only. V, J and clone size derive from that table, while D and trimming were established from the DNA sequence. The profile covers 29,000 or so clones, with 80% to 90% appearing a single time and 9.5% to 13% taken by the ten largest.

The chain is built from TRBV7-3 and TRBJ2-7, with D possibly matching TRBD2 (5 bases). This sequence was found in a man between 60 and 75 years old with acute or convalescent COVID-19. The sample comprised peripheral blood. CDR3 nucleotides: TGTGCCAGCAGCCTGGGAGCGTCCTCCTACGAGCAGTACTTC. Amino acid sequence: CASSLGASSYEQYF.